This TCR beta chain stems from a study of T cell repertoires in cytomegalovirus infection. Study as a whole: Public TCR beta signatures were indicative of both CMV infection and a matching HLA type.

Regarding the study as a whole: Ex vivo, HLA-C-restricted CMV-specific TCR beta clonotypes prevailed over the rest of the response. Identification of carriers of CMV plus the relevant HLA was achieved through cumulative public TCR beta family frequency.

The J segment lost 5 bases and the V segment lost 3 bases, leaving 10 bases of the junction unmatched. The length of the CDR3 is 16 residues. In TCRdb, the reads were re-called with MiXCR into one record per CDR3 protein. The data hold 86,000 or so distinct CDR3 sequences, with about 24% observed a single time. This clonotype was picked up many times. What it binds is unknown. The chain employs TRBV12-3 or TRBV12-4 and TRBJ1-1, with TRBD1 matching 9 bases. The clonotype originates from a human donor in good health (CMV status not recorded). Some clones in this sample may be carry-over from other donors' samples. Sample: CD8+ T cells from cultured PBMCs, taken from culture after CMV antigen stimulation. Here the CDR3 DNA reads TGTGCCAGCAGTTTCACCGGACAGGGGCGGGGGACTGAAGCTTTCTTT. It specifies CASSFTGQGRGTEAFF.